This T cell receptor (beta chain) was captured in a study of blood T cell repertoires in COVID-19. Per the study methods: Estimates of nucleated cell counts were drawn from the amplification of reference gene primers. Only in-frame clones appear in the TCRdb table, and some are missing; sequencing was by immunoSEQ multiplex PCR. D and trimming were read from the DNA, whereas the V and J calls and clone size are those reported in that table. The table records 200,000 to 300,000 clones, roughly 80% of them present only once. Germline CDR1 MNHEY, CDR2 SVGEGT. V was cut by 0 bases and J by 8 bases, with 7 bases left in between. CDR3 length: 12 residues. This clone has a handful of counts.

The clonotype comes from a woman older than 75 with COVID-19, enrolled during active disease. The chain recombines TRBV6-2 or TRBV6-3 with TRBJ1-1; D remains ambiguous. Sequencing input: peripheral blood. In DNA form, the CDR3 reads TGTGCCAGCAGTTACTCGTTCGGGGAAGCTTTCTTT. As protein: CASSYSFGEAFF.